The 32 T cell receptor beta chains below come from one sample, sequenced in a study of CD8+ T cells in alopecia areata. Reverse transcribed after extraction, RNA yielded cDNA as the sequencing template. Using immunoSEQ multiplex PCR, the repertoire was profiled, and TCRdb retains in-frame clones only, with some absent. In the table there are under 250,000 clones, around three fifths of which are singletons. Sequences were derived from CD4+ T cells sorted from blood, sampled at week 0. The source of these receptors is a human donor with alopecia areata.

This chain connects TRBV7-3 to TRBJ1-2; perhaps TRBD1 as D (6 bases). V lost 2 bases and J lost 7, with 14 bases in between. This CDR3 region has 14 residues. Germline V lookup: CDR1 SGHTA, CDR2 FQGTGA. The CDR3 DNA is TGTGCCAGCAGCTTATATGCAGGGGCGGCTGGCTACACCTTC. Translation: CASSLYAGAAGYTF.

This clone was detected only a few times. The rearrangement links TRBV5-1 to TRBJ2-7, with 9 nucleotides matching TRBD2. This CDR3 has 13 residues. Germline CDR1 reads SGHRS; CDR2 reads YFSETQ. After removal of 7 bases from V and 3 bases from J, the junction contained 5 bases not matched to a gene. The CDR3 DNA follows: TGCGCCAGCGCGAGGCGGGAGGGCTACGAGCAGTACTTC. This sequence encodes CASARREGYEQYF.

This clone was observed a few times. Other DNA sequences within the sample encode an identical CDR3. The chain recombines TRBV10-3 with TRBJ2-3; the D is unclear. The V end was cut by 3 bases, the J end by 5 bases, with 3 bases between. The CDR3 contains 11 residues. In germline, CDR1 is ENHRY, CDR2 SYGVKD. The CDR3 spells CAISERDTQYF. CDR3 in DNA: TGTGCCATCAGTGAAAGAGATACGCAGTATTTT.

This clone has just one count. The genes are TRBV6-6 and TRBJ1-2, with D possibly being TRBD1 (6 bases). Trimming removed 6 bases at V and 2 bases at J, with 16 bases between. This CDR3 has 15 amino acids. The germline CDR1 and CDR2 sequences are MNHNY and SVGAGI (reference sequence). This CDR3 reads CASRSHDRMNYGYTF. In DNA, the CDR3 is TGTGCCAGCAGGTCTCATGACAGGATGAACTATGGCTACACCTTC.

This clone was counted many times. The chain joins TRBV10-3 to TRBJ2-3, with D possibly TRBD2 on 6 matching bases. The germline V gene has CDR1 ENHRY and CDR2 SYGVKD. The CDR3 is 14 residues long. Trimming stripped 6 bases from V and 3 bases from J, with 13 bases between. The chain's CDR3 is CAISGTYGTDTQYF. The CDR3 DNA reads TGTGCCATCAGCGGGACTTATGGGACAGATACGCAGTATTTT.

The rearrangement uses TRBV14 and TRBJ2-3; TRBD1 agrees at 10 bases. V lost 0 bases and J lost 5; bases outside the gene matches: 5. The germline CDR1 and CDR2 sequences are SGHDN and FVKESK. This CDR3 has 16 residues. CDR3 loop: CASSQDDRGQGDTQYF. The DNA of the CDR3 is TGTGCCAGCAGCCAAGACGACAGGGGGCAGGGAGATACGCAGTATTTT.

Many counts were recorded for this clone. This chain links TRBV5-4 with TRBJ2-2; D is possibly TRBD1 (6 bases). The CDR3 is 14 residues long. The V gene's germline CDR1 is SGHNT and CDR2 YYREEE (reference sequence). The V gene lost 0 bases and the J gene lost 5 bases, with 8 bases spanning the gap. The CDR3 loop is CASSLDRVTGELFF. The DNA for the CDR3 is TGTGCCAGCAGCTTGGACAGGGTAACCGGGGAGCTGTTTTTT.

V and J are TRBV29-1 and TRBJ2-5; 8 bases agree with TRBD1. V shed 1 base, J shed 5 bases, and the junction held 9 bases outside the gene matches. The CDR3 length is 15 residues. Germline CDR1 and CDR2: SQVTM and ANQGSEA. In nucleotides, the CDR3 is TGCAGCGTTGAAGGCACACAGGGGGTTGTGGAGACCCAGTACTTC. Translating gives CSVEGTQGVVETQYF.

This clone appeared a few times. The chain combines TRBV27 with TRBJ2-7; TRBD1 is a possible D gene (7 bases). The CDR3 covers 16 residues. Germline values: CDR1 MNHEY, CDR2 SMNVEV (reference sequence). Trimming cost V 4 bases and J 0 bases, with 16 bases left between them. The CDR3 region is CASSSLRGDSSYEQYF. The CDR3 bases are TGTGCCAGCAGTTCCCTCAGGGGGGACTCCTCCTACGAGCAGTACTTC.

The chain carries TRBV30 and TRBJ1-3, with a tentative D call TRBD1 (5 bases). The CDR3 is 13 amino acids. Trimming took off 2 bases at V and 4 bases at J, with 9 bases between the two ends. The V gene's germline CDR1 is GTSNPN and CDR2 SVGIG (reference sequence). The CDR3 loop reads CAWSSGLGNTIYF. CDR3 nucleotide sequence: TGTGCCTGGAGTTCAGGGTTGGGAAACACCATATATTTT.

This clone was found once. The chain combines TRBV30 with TRBJ2-4; the D gene is possibly TRBD2 (5 bases). Germline assignment: CDR1 GTSNPN and CDR2 SVGIG (reference sequence). This CDR3 has 15 amino acids. Between the trimmed V and J ends, which lost 2 bases and 0 bases, there was a span of 11 bases. CDR3 in DNA: TGTGCCTGGAGTACGGGGTCGTTAGCCAAAAACATTCAGTACTTC. Translation: CAWSTGSLAKNIQYF.

This chain joins TRBV5-1 and TRBJ2-2; no clear D. Germline lookup yields CDR1 SGHRS and CDR2 YFSETQ. V was shortened by 5 bases and J by 0 bases, with 8 bases between the two germline ends. CDR3 length equals 14 residues. CDR3 sequence reads: CASRDGANTGELFF. The CDR3 DNA follows: TGCGCCAGCAGGGATGGAGCGAACACCGGGGAGCTGTTTTTT.

V usage is TRBV5-1 and J usage is TRBJ1-2; 7 bases match TRBD1. J gave up 5 bases and V 0 bases, and 10 bases lay outside the gene matches. Germline V gene data show CDR1 as SGHRS and CDR2 as YFSETQ. The CDR3 loop spans 16 amino acids. The CDR3 reads CASSLVDNRGGYGYTF. CDR3 nucleotide sequence: TGCGCCAGCAGCTTGGTCGACAACAGGGGTGGGTATGGCTACACCTTC.

This chain connects TRBV6-5 to TRBJ1-1; perhaps TRBD1 as D (6 bases). This CDR3 is 15 amino acids long. V lost 2 bases and J lost 1, with 11 bases in between. Germline loops: CDR1 MNHEY, CDR2 SVGAGI. The CDR3 DNA sequence: TGTGCCAGCAGTTACGGGGGGCTTACGAACACTGAAGCTTTCTTT. Amino acids: CASSYGGLTNTEAFF.

The chain couples TRBV9 to TRBJ2-7; D not certain. The germline CDR1 and CDR2 sequences are SGDLS and YYNGEE. With 0 bases removed from V and 2 bases from J, the gap between germline ends came to 15 bases. This CDR3 contains 16 residues. The CDR3 reads CASSVVASTPAYEQYF. The CDR3 DNA reads TGTGCCAGCAGCGTAGTAGCCTCCACCCCCGCCTACGAGCAGTACTTC.

CDR3 in amino acids: CASNPAAPEKLFF. The CDR3 DNA follows: TGTGCCAGCAATCCCGCGGCCCCCGAAAAACTGTTTTTT. The rearrangement links TRBV2 to TRBJ1-4, with D unclear. The CDR3 runs to 13 residues. Trimming stripped 7 bases from V and 8 bases from J, with 14 bases between. Germline lookup yields CDR1 SNHLY and CDR2 FYNNEI.

The chain carries TRBV11-2 and TRBJ2-7, with D tentatively TRBD1 or TRBD2 (5 bases each). Trimming took 4 bases from V and 4 from J, leaving 17 bases between them. The CDR3 spans 15 residues. Germline V gene sequence: CDR1 SGHAT, CDR2 FQNNGV. The CDR3, as DNA: TGTGCCAGCAGCTCGTTCCGGGACGGAACTTACGAGCAGTACTTC. This sequence encodes CASSSFRDGTYEQYF.

This clone was picked up a small number of times. The genes are TRBV9 and TRBJ2-4, with 11 bases lining up with TRBD2. CDR3 length equals 19 residues. With V trimmed by 0 bases and J by 0 bases, 8 bases remained unmatched. CDR1 and CDR2 (germline): SGDLS, YYNGEE. In DNA form, the CDR3 reads TGTGCCAGCAGCGTAGGGTTTAGCGGGAGGGGTCTAGCCAAAAACATTCAGTACTTC. This gives the protein CASSVGFSGRGLAKNIQYF.

The rearrangement links TRBV5-1 to TRBJ2-5; D remains unclear. The V gene lost 4 bases and the J gene lost 5 bases, with 12 bases spanning the gap. The germline V gene has CDR1 SGHRS and CDR2 YFSETQ. The CDR3 has 13 residues. For the CDR3, the DNA is TGCGCCAGCAGCCCTCAGATAGGGGAGACCCAGTACTTC. This sequence encodes CASSPQIGETQYF. Using reference TRBV5-1 and TRBJ2-5 for the parts outside the CDR3, the full variable domain is KAGVTQTPRYLIKTRGQQVTLSCSPISGHRSVSWYQQTPGQGLQFLFEYFSETQRNKGNFPGRFSGRQFSNSRSEMNVSTLELGDSALYLCASSPQIGETQYFGPGTRLLVL.

This clone was recorded a few times. The same CDR3 arises from other DNA sequences in this sample as well. This chain connects TRBV29-1 to TRBJ2-7; D not resolved. Germline assignment: CDR1 SQVTM and CDR2 ANQGSEA. Trimming left V 4 bases short and J 3 bases short, with 10 bases between. This CDR3 has 12 amino acids. CDR3 bases: TGCAGCGTTGGTAGTGGGAACTACGAGCAGTACTTC. Its translation: CSVGSGNYEQYF.

The V gene is TRBV29-1, the J gene TRBJ2-7; D remains unclear. Deletions cut 5 bases from V and 0 bases from J, with 8 bases between. The CDR3 runs to 12 residues. Germline values: CDR1 SQVTM, CDR2 ANQGSEA. CDR3 amino acids: CSVSVGSYEQYF. CDR3 in DNA: TGCAGCGTTTCAGTGGGCTCCTACGAGCAGTACTTC.

The chain has TRBV5-4 and TRBJ2-1, with 16 bases fitting TRBD2. The J segment lost 0 bases and the V segment lost 5 bases, leaving 11 bases of the junction unmatched. Germline V gene lookup returns CDR1 SGHNT and CDR2 YYREEE (reference sequence). The CDR3 totals 20 residues. The CDR3 DNA sequence: TGTGCCAGCAGACCAGCTAGGGGACTAGCGGGGGGGAGCTCCTACAATGAGCAGTTCTTC. Its protein product is CASRPARGLAGGSSYNEQFF.

The V call is TRBV30, the J call TRBJ1-1; D may be TRBD1 (5 bases). V was trimmed by 3 bases and J by 6 bases, leaving 11 bases between them. The CDR3 extends over 12 amino acids. Germline lookup yields CDR1 GTSNPN and CDR2 SVGIG (reference sequence). CDR3 protein: CAWRAGSAEAFF. The CDR3 region has the DNA TGTGCCTGGAGGGCAGGGAGCGCTGAAGCTTTCTTT.

This clone was seen a few times. The chain combines TRBV25-1 with TRBJ2-1; TRBD2 is a possible D gene (6 bases). The CDR3 sequence is 16 residues long. Trimming cost V 1 base and J 8 bases, with 18 bases left between them. Germline V gives CDR1 MGHDK, CDR2 SYGVNS. The CDR3 region has the DNA TGTGCCAGCAGTGAATTGGGGGGAGGCAGGGACGATGAGCAGTTCTTC. It yields the protein CASSELGGGRDDEQFF.

The rearrangement links TRBV5-1 to TRBJ2-6; 9 bases agree with TRBD1. The CDR3 is 17 amino acids. V gave up 4 bases and J gave up 4 bases; unmatched junction bases: 9. Germline loops: CDR1 SGHRS, CDR2 YFSETQ. The CDR3 coding sequence is TGCGCCAGCAGCACCGGGACAGGGCGGACAGGGGCCAACGTCCTGACTTTC. The encoded protein is CASSTGTGRTGANVLTF.

This clone was counted a few times. The chain employs TRBV30 and TRBJ1-2; D is uncertain. V was cut by 4 bases and J by 8 bases, with 14 bases left in between. There are 12 residues in the CDR3. Germline V lookup: CDR1 GTSNPN, CDR2 SVGIG (reference sequence). The CDR3 loop is CAWNFVLGGYTF. CDR3 DNA sequence: TGTGCCTGGAATTTCGTGCTCGGGGGCTACACCTTC.

The rearrangement joins TRBV10-3 to TRBJ2-7, with 10 bases identical to TRBD1. CDR1 and CDR2 (germline): ENHRY, SYGVKD. The CDR3 is made up of 13 amino acids. V shed 11 bases, J shed 3 bases, and the junction held 7 bases outside the gene matches. CDR3 bases: TGTGCCTGTGGGGGACAGGGGTTCTACGAGCAGTACTTC. Its translation is CACGGQGFYEQYF.

This clone was observed a handful of times. The CDR3 region is CASSLDSSNTQYF. In DNA, the CDR3 is TGCGCCAGCAGCTTGGATAGCTCCAATACGCAGTATTTT. The chain joins TRBV5-1 to TRBJ2-3; D uncertain. Germline CDR1 and CDR2: SGHRS and YFSETQ. The V end lost 0 bases, the J end lost 7 bases, and 9 bases lay between the germline ends. The CDR3 totals 13 residues.

The chain combines TRBV9 with TRBJ2-3; 13 bases match TRBD2. From germline, CDR1 is SGDLS and CDR2 YYNGEE. Trimming cost V 2 bases and J 3 bases; bases outside gene matches: 3. This CDR3 region has 16 residues. CDR3 residues: CASSVWTSGSTDTQYF. The CDR3 DNA reads as TGTGCCAGCAGCGTTTGGACTAGCGGGAGTACAGATACGCAGTATTTT.

The rearrangement joins TRBV25-1 to TRBJ2-2, with TRBD1 matching over 10 bases. The CDR3 covers 15 residues. Unmatched junction bases numbered 4, after V lost 6 bases and J lost 3 bases. CDR1 is MGHDK and CDR2 is SYGVNS in the germline V gene. CDR3 in DNA: TGTGCCAGCAGGGACAGGGGGGCGGACACCGGGGAGCTGTTTTTT. It encodes CASRDRGADTGELFF.

This clone was detected only once. The chain carries TRBV4-2 and TRBJ2-7; 9 bases fit TRBD2. CDR1 is LGHNA, CDR2 YNFKEQ, per germline. V was clipped by 0 bases and J by 2 bases; unmatched bases: 5. The CDR3 runs 16 residues. The CDR3 loop is CASSQDSAGGAYEQYF. The DNA of the CDR3 is TGTGCCAGCAGCCAAGATTCGGCGGGAGGGGCCTACGAGCAGTACTTC.

The rearrangement uses TRBV25-1 and TRBJ2-7, with D possibly TRBD2 on 6 matching bases. The CDR3 contains 15 residues. The V gene's germline CDR1 is MGHDK and CDR2 SYGVNS. V lost 4 bases and J lost 6, with 19 bases in between. The CDR3 DNA sequence: TGTGCCAGCAGTGTCCGGGACTCCGGTTCTTGCGAGCAGTACTTC. The encoded protein is CASSVRDSGSCEQYF.